Shown below are 5 T cell receptor beta chains from a single sample sequenced in a study of PD-1 blockade in classical Hodgkin lymphoma (dated by TCRdb to the early 2020s). The time point label for this specimen denotes: cycle 1 day 1 (C1D1), immediately before nivolumab initiation. All trial patients had relapsed after autologous stem cell transplantation, with cohorts A, B and C differing in prior brentuximab vedotin exposure. Libraries were built with the immunoSEQ multiplex PCR assay. TCRdb mirrors the immuneACCESS table, restricted to in-frame sequences. Some clones are absent from its copies; in checked studies, under half trace to an unresolved V gene, and the reason for the others is unknown. The sample records about 11,000 clones, more than 75% of which are singletons. The ten largest make up roughly 26% of the sample. Here the sequenced sample was peripheral blood mononuclear cells (PBMCs), taken at baseline. These receptors all come from a human donor with classical Hodgkin lymphoma.

The chain couples TRBV4-2 to TRBJ1-4; TRBD1 matches at 9 bases. J lost 8 bases, V lost 1 base, and 5 bases had no gene match. The germline V gene encodes CDR1 LGHNA and CDR2 YNFKEQ. The CDR3 length is 15 residues. The CDR3 DNA is TGTGCCAGCAGCCAAGGGGACAGGGAGGGGGAAAAACTGTTTTTT. Translation gives CASSQGDREGEKLFF.

The chain is built from TRBV6-1 and TRBJ1-2; D not resolved. Trimming took off 9 bases at V and 4 bases at J, with 18 bases between the two ends. This CDR3 has 14 amino acids. Germline V CDR1 and CDR2: MNHNS, SASEGT. For the CDR3, the DNA is TGTGCCAGTACTGATTCCCCGCTAGGCTATGGCTACACCTTC. Translation gives CASTDSPLGYGYTF.

V gene TRBV15 combines with J gene TRBJ2-1, with TRBD2 identical over 7 bases. From germline, CDR1 is LNHNV and CDR2 YYDKDF (reference sequence). V lost 1 base, J lost 6 bases, and 6 bases stayed unmatched. The CDR3 consists of 15 residues. CDR3 residues: CATSRVGGSVNEQFF. In DNA, the CDR3 is TGTGCCACCAGCAGAGTGGGCGGGAGTGTCAATGAGCAGTTCTTC. The complete variable domain, with remaining parts taken from reference TRBV15 and TRBJ2-1, reads DAMVIQNPRYQVTQFGKPVTLSCSQTLNHNVMYWYQQKSSQAPKLLFHYYDKDFNNEADTPDNFQSRRPNTSFCFLDIRSPGLGDTAMYLCATSRVGGSVNEQFFGPGTRLTVL.

J is TRBJ2-5 and V is TRBV11-2; no clear D. Trimming pared 0 bases from V and 4 bases from J, leaving 21 bases between. The CDR3 is 18 amino acids. From germline, CDR1 is SGHAT and CDR2 FQNNGV. The CDR3 DNA reads as TGTGCCAGCAGCTTAGAGATGGCTTACCTTGATTGGGGAGAGACCCAGTACTTC. Amino acids: CASSLEMAYLDWGETQYF.

J is TRBJ2-2 and V is TRBV18, with TRBD2 identical over 15 bases. This CDR3 has 18 residues. With V trimmed by 2 bases and J by 6 bases, 7 bases remained unmatched. Per germline, CDR1 KGHSH and CDR2 LQKENI. Here the CDR3 reads CASSPTGLAGGPAGELFF. CDR3 nucleotides: TGTGCCAGCTCACCAACTGGACTAGCGGGAGGGCCTGCCGGGGAGCTGTTTTTT.